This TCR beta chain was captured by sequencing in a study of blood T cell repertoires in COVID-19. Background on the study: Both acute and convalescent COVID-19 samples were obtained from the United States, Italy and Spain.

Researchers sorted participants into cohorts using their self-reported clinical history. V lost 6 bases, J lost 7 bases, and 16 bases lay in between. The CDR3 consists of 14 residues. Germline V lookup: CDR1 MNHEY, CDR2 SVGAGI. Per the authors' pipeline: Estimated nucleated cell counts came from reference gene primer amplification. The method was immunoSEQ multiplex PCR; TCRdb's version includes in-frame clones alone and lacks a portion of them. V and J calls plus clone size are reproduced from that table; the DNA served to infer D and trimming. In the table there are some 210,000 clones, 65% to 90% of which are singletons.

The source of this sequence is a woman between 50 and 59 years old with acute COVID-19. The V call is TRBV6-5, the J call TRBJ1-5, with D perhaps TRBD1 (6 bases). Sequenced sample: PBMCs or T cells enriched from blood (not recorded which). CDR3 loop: CASSRTGFGQPQHF. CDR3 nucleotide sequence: TGTGCCAGCAGCCGAACAGGGTTCGGCCAGCCCCAGCATTTT.